This entry describes one T cell receptor beta chain. This clone was recorded only once. Its antigen specificity is not known. Base qualities are not recorded, but no much larger clone differs from it by a single base. Other DNA sequences in the sample encode the same CDR3. V is trimmed back by 7 bases and J by 3 bases, and the junction contains 3 bases that no gene match accounts for. Its CDR3 holds 13 amino acids, cysteine through phenylalanine. CDR3 DNA only is kept here, 39 bases in frame from base 1. CDR1 MNHEY and CDR2 SVGAGI were looked up in the germline V gene. The data were taken from a study of control samples from healthy donors and cancer patients (dated by TCRdb to 2019 to 2021). Preparation of the library involved the immunoSEQ multiplex PCR assay. The clones in this table, taken by TCRdb from immuneACCESS, are in-frame only. Not every clone is retained; where verified, under half of the shortfall comes from an unresolved V gene, and the cause of the rest is unknown. Here the sample has 150,000 to 200,000 clones; 90% to 95% occur a single time. More than 1.3% of the sample is taken by the ten largest.

The sequence was obtained from a woman aged 25 to 39 in good health. Sequences were obtained from blood. The chain is assembled from TRBV6-5 and TRBJ2-1; TRBD2 lines up with 7 middle nucleotides. The nucleotide sequence is TGTGCCAGCACCCGGGAGGTCTACAATGAGCAGTTCTTC. Protein translation: CASTREVYNEQFF.